The 14 T cell receptor beta chains below were found in one sample sequenced in a study of identical twins. Each CDR3 protein gets one entry after TCRdb re-called the 5' RACE reads with MiXCR. The table has around 480,000 distinct CDR3 sequences, roughly 13% seen once. These records were also assigned to another study, of yellow fever vaccine responses in identical twins.

Sample: CD4+ T cells sorted from blood. The source of these receptors is a woman aged 18-29 years in good health.

This clonotype was counted between two and nine times. The chain combines TRBV10-3 with TRBJ2-3; possible D gene TRBD1, 6 bases. Germline V gives CDR1 ENHRY, CDR2 SYGVKD. Trimming shortened V by 6 bases and J by 0 bases, and 7 bases separated the two germline ends. This CDR3 contains 13 residues. The CDR3 nucleotides read TGTGCCATCAGACAGGGAAGCACAGATACGCAGTATTTT. This codes for CAIRQGSTDTQYF.

The V call is TRBV5-1, the J call TRBJ2-7, with 11 positions matching TRBD2. CDR1 and CDR2 from the germline V gene are SGHRS and YFSETQ. The V and J ends lost 2 bases and 6 bases, in that order; junction bases with no gene match: 19. The CDR3 spans 19 residues. The DNA for the CDR3 is TGCGCCAGCAGCTTTATCCCAAAACAACTAGCGGGGGCATCTGGCGAGCAGTACTTC. This gives the protein CASSFIPKQLAGASGEQYF.

The chain carries TRBV6-2 or TRBV6-3 and TRBJ2-2; 9 nucleotides agree with TRBD2. The V and J ends lost 7 bases and 4 bases, in that order; junction bases with no gene match: 7. The CDR3 spans 15 residues. Germline CDR1 reads MNHEY; CDR2 reads SVGEGT. Here the CDR3 reads CASISRTSVTGELFF. For the CDR3, the DNA is TGTGCCAGCATTAGTAGGACTAGCGTCACCGGGGAGCTGTTTTTT.

This chain joins TRBV5-1 and TRBJ2-1; 8 nucleotides line up with TRBD2. Germline V gene data show CDR1 as SGHRS and CDR2 as YFSETQ. The V and J ends lost 1 base and 5 bases, in that order; junction bases with no gene match: 11. CDR3 length: 17 residues. CDR3 amino acids: CASSLRGGLVADNEQFF. Here the CDR3 DNA reads TGCGCCAGCAGCTTGCGGGGGGGGCTAGTCGCGGACAATGAGCAGTTCTTC.

This clonotype was seen at least ten times. This chain uses TRBV10-3 with TRBJ2-1; no clear D. Germline CDR1 ENHRY, CDR2 SYGVKD. V gave up 0 bases and J gave up 4 bases, with 4 bases separating them. This CDR3 contains 13 residues. The CDR3 coding sequence is TGTGCCATCAGTGAGTCAGTGTACAATGAGCAGTTCTTC. Amino acids: CAISESVYNEQFF.

This clonotype was picked up many times. The CDR3, as DNA: TGCATAGCGCGGGAGGACCTAAACACCGGGGAGCTGTTTTTT. As protein: CIAREDLNTGELFF. This chain uses TRBV29-1 with TRBJ2-2; 8 bases are shared with TRBD2. CDR1 and CDR2 from the germline V gene are SQVTM and ANQGSEA. CDR3 length: 14 residues.

This clonotype was detected a few times. The V call is TRBV3-1, the J call TRBJ2-7; D unclear. The CDR3 spans 13 residues. The germline CDR1 and CDR2 sequences are LGHDT and YNNKEL (reference sequence). V was clipped by 1 base and J by 6 bases, with 10 bases between them. The CDR3 protein is CASSQGSPGEQYF. CDR3 in DNA: TGTGCCAGCAGCCAAGGGTCCCCCGGCGAGCAGTACTTC.

There are a few counts of this clonotype. The chain recombines TRBV4-3 with TRBJ2-7; TRBD1 agrees at 9 bases. The CDR3 contains 17 residues. The germline V gene has CDR1 LGHNA and CDR2 YSLEER. Trimming removed 6 bases from V and 0 bases from J; junction bases left unmatched: 12. The CDR3, as DNA: TGCGCCAGCAGTAGGGTTGCAGGGACAGGGAGCTCCTACGAGCAGTACTTC. It yields the protein CASSRVAGTGSSYEQYF.

The rearrangement joins TRBV30 to TRBJ2-2, with TRBD2 identical over 9 bases. Losses at the gene ends were 0 bases for V and 6 bases for J; bases not matched to a gene: 5. CDR3 size: 15 residues. Germline V lookup: CDR1 GTSNPN, CDR2 SVGIG (reference sequence). In DNA form, the CDR3 reads TGTGCCTGGAGTGTTGGGCTAGCGGGACCCGGGGAGCTGTTTTTT. As protein: CAWSVGLAGPGELFF.

This sequence joins TRBV29-1 and TRBJ2-3, with 7 bases identical to TRBD2. This CDR3 has 15 amino acids. V dropped 3 bases and J dropped 3; count of bases not matched to a gene: 9. From germline, CDR1 is SQVTM and CDR2 ANQGSEA. CDR3 amino acids: CSVDLAGVRTDTQYF. CDR3 coding DNA: TGCAGCGTTGATCTGGCGGGAGTGAGGACAGATACGCAGTATTTT.

This clonotype was found a few times. The chain links TRBV7-9 to TRBJ2-1, with 8 bases aligning to TRBD2. The CDR3 has 15 amino acids. Germline values: CDR1 SEHNR, CDR2 FQNEAQ (reference sequence). Trimming cost V 5 bases and J 5 bases; bases outside gene matches: 8. The DNA of the CDR3 is TGTGCCAGCAGCGTTGGCGGGGGGCTCGACAATGAGCAGTTCTTC. As protein: CASSVGGGLDNEQFF.

The chain links TRBV20-1 to TRBJ2-7; D call uncertain. This CDR3 is 10 amino acids long. Deletions cut 3 bases from V and 5 bases from J, with 5 bases between. In germline, CDR1 is DFQATT, CDR2 SNEGSKA (reference sequence). The CDR3 region is CSASRNEQYF. The CDR3 DNA follows: TGCAGTGCTAGTCGTAACGAGCAGTACTTC.

The rearrangement uses TRBV5-5 and TRBJ2-7, with D perhaps TRBD1 (6 bases). V gave up 4 bases and J gave up 0 bases, with 14 bases separating them. The germline gives CDR1 SGHKS, CDR2 YYEKEE (reference sequence). The CDR3 consists of 15 residues. The CDR3 sequence: CASSRSDSSSYEQYF. CDR3 nucleotides: TGTGCCAGCAGCAGGTCGGACAGTAGCTCCTACGAGCAGTACTTC.

This clonotype was counted between two and nine times. This chain joins TRBV24-1 and TRBJ2-1; no clear D gene. Trimming took 4 bases from V and 7 from J, leaving 10 bases between them. CDR1 and CDR2 (germline): KGHDR, SFDVKD. The CDR3 sequence is 13 residues long. In DNA, the CDR3 is TGTGCCACCAGTGACCAACGGCCTAATGAGCAGTTCTTC. This translates into CATSDQRPNEQFF.